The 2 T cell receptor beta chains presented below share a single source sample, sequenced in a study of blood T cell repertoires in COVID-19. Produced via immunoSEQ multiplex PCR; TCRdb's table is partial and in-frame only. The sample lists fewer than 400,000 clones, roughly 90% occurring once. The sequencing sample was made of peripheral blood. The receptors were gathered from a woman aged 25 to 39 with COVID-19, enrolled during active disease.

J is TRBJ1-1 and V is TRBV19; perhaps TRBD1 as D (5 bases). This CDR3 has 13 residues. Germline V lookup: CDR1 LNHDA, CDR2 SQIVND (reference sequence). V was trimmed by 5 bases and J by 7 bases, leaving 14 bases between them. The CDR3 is CASSSLGGGEAFF. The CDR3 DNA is TGTGCCAGTAGTTCCCTTGGGGGAGGTGAAGCTTTCTTT. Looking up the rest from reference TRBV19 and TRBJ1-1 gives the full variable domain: DGGITQSPKYLFRKEGQNVTLSCEQNLNHDAMYWYRQDPGQGLRLIYYSQIVNDFQKGDIAEGYSVSREKKESFPLTVTSAQKNPTAFYLCASSSLGGGEAFFGQGTRLTVV.

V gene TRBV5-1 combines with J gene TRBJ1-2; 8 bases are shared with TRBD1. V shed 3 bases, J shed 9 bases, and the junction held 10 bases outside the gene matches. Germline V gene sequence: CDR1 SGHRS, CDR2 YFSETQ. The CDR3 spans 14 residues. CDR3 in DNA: TGCGCCAGCAGCTCCGCGACAGGGGCGGAAAGCTACACCTTC. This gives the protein CASSSATGAESYTF. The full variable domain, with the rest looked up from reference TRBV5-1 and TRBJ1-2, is KAGVTQTPRYLIKTRGQQVTLSCSPISGHRSVSWYQQTPGQGLQFLFEYFSETQRNKGNFPGRFSGRQFSNSRSEMNVSTLELGDSALYLCASSSATGAESYTFGSGTRLTVV.